One sample yielded the 20 T cell receptor beta chains listed below, sequenced in a study of regulatory T cells in long-lasting Graves disease. Time point denoted: newly diagnosed GD, antithyroid drugs for less than 3 months. Scientists built the TCR library using RNA that was extracted from PBMCs. Construction of the TCR beta libraries employed iRepertoire HTBI primers in conjunction with Arm-PCR of CDR3 regions. TCRdb re-called the multiplex PCR reads with MiXCR, one entry per CDR3 protein. The sample shows more than 300,000 distinct CDR3 sequences, around a sixth of them seen only once. The sample consisted of peripheral blood mononuclear cells (PBMCs), taken at new diagnosis, from a patient treated with antithyroid drugs. Every receptor here comes from a female donor with Graves disease.

This clonotype was picked up many times. The chain links TRBV28 to TRBJ1-2; D unclear. V dropped 6 bases and J dropped 3 bases, with 17 bases sitting between them. Germline lookup yields CDR1 MDHEN and CDR2 SYDVKM. There are 15 residues in the CDR3. DNA for the CDR3: TGTGCCAGCAGCCCTCAGTCGTACGAGTACTATGGCTACACCTTC. It specifies CASSPQSYEYYGYTF.

This clonotype was recorded many times. This rearrangement joins TRBV12-5 to TRBJ2-2, with 13 nucleotides matching TRBD2. CDR1 is LGHNT, CDR2 FRNRAP, per germline. This CDR3 is built from 20 residues. V was clipped by 3 bases and J by 6 bases; unmatched bases: 16. CDR3 in amino acids: CASGLLTGLAGTWASGELFF. The CDR3 bases are TGTGCTAGTGGTTTACTAACGGGACTAGCGGGAACCTGGGCCTCCGGGGAGCTGTTTTTT. Combining the CDR3 with reference TRBV12-5 and TRBJ2-2 gives the whole variable domain DARVTQTPRHKVTEMGQEVTMRCQPILGHNTVFWYRQTMMQGLELLAYFRNRAPLDDSGMPKDRFSAEMPDATLATLKIQPSEPRDSAVYFCASGLLTGLAGTWASGELFFGEGSRLTVL.

This clonotype was observed many times. The V and J genes are TRBV11-2 and TRBJ1-1; D not certain. Germline V gives CDR1 SGHAT, CDR2 FQNNGV. V shed 1 base and J shed 7 bases, with 10 bases lying between them. The CDR3 extends over 13 amino acids. Written as DNA, the CDR3 is TGTGCCAGCAGCTTAGTCGTGACCGTTGAAGCTTTCTTT. Translation: CASSLVVTVEAFF.

This chain links TRBV3-1 with TRBJ2-5; 7 positions match TRBD1. Germline V gene sequence: CDR1 LGHDT, CDR2 YNNKEL (reference sequence). There are 12 residues in the CDR3. V dropped 1 base and J dropped 9; count of bases not matched to a gene: 2. CDR3 sequence: CASSQGQGSQYF. The CDR3 DNA reads as TGTGCCAGCAGCCAAGGACAGGGTTCCCAGTACTTC.

Ten or more counts support this clonotype. The chain combines TRBV12-3 or TRBV12-4 with TRBJ2-1, with D perhaps TRBD1 or TRBD2 (5 bases each). V was clipped by 8 bases and J by 4 bases, with 15 bases between them. CDR3 length: 14 residues. The CDR3 DNA reads as TGTGCCAGCTTAAACGGGGACGTTTACAATGAGCAGTTCTTC. Its translation: CASLNGDVYNEQFF.

The rearrangement joins TRBV7-9 to TRBJ2-1; either TRBD1 or TRBD2 may supply D (5 bases each). Germline V gene sequence: CDR1 SEHNR, CDR2 FQNEAQ (reference sequence). This CDR3 is built from 14 residues. The ends were cut back, 5 bases at V and 9 bases at J, with 17 bases in the middle. This CDR3 reads CASSHGTGVVEQFF. The CDR3 DNA reads as TGTGCCAGCAGCCATGGGACCGGAGTTGTTGAGCAGTTCTTC.

Many counts were recorded for this clonotype. V and J are TRBV12-3 or TRBV12-4 and TRBJ1-2; 7 bases match TRBD1. J was trimmed by 9 bases and V by 5 bases; bases with no gene match: 12. This CDR3 is built from 14 residues. The CDR3 spells CASSPRTGTMSYTF. The CDR3, as DNA: TGTGCCAGCAGTCCCCGGACAGGAACTATGAGCTACACCTTC.

In this sample, this clonotype turned up many times. The chain combines TRBV4-1 with TRBJ1-1, with D perhaps TRBD1 (5 bases). Germline loops: CDR1 MGHRA, CDR2 YSYEKL. The CDR3 runs 16 residues. V dropped 1 base and J dropped 1 base, with 13 bases sitting between them. The CDR3 is CASSQVGGRENTEAFF. The CDR3 nucleotides are TGCGCCAGCAGCCAAGTGGGTGGCAGGGAGAACACTGAAGCTTTCTTT.

This clonotype was seen ten or more times. The rearrangement joins TRBV15 to TRBJ1-1; D might be TRBD1 (5 bases). CDR1 is LNHNV and CDR2 is YYDKDF in the germline V gene (reference sequence). The CDR3 contains 16 residues. V lost 1 base and J lost 1, with 13 bases in between. In nucleotides, the CDR3 is TGTGCCACCAGCAGAGGTGGGCAGGGCCGGAACACTGAAGCTTTCTTT. Translating it yields CATSRGGQGRNTEAFF.

At least ten counts were recorded for this clonotype. V and J are TRBV9 and TRBJ1-2, with no clear D. The V gene's germline CDR1 is SGDLS and CDR2 YYNGEE. This CDR3 has 14 residues. Trimming removed 0 bases at V and 1 base at J, with 7 bases between. The CDR3 nucleotides read TGTGCCAGCAGCGTAGGACCCCTTAACTATGGCTACACCTTC. Translation gives CASSVGPLNYGYTF.

The rearrangement uses TRBV20-1 and TRBJ2-5, with TRBD2 as a possible D gene (5 bases). The CDR3 is 11 amino acids. Deletions cut 5 bases from V and 5 bases from J, with 9 bases between. Germline V gene sequence: CDR1 DFQATT, CDR2 SNEGSKA (reference sequence). CDR3 nucleotides: TGCAGTGCTCAAAAGCGGGAGACCCAGTACTTC. This translates into CSAQKRETQYF.

The chain joins TRBV13 to TRBJ2-1, with 8 bases aligning to TRBD1. V was clipped by 4 bases and J by 6 bases; unmatched bases: 5. There are 14 residues in the CDR3. Germline V lookup: CDR1 PRHDT, CDR2 FYEKMQ (reference sequence). Here the CDR3 DNA reads TGTGCCAGCAGCTCGGGGACAGGAAGCAATGAGCAGTTCTTC. Translated: CASSSGTGSNEQFF.

This clonotype showed up just a few times. This chain uses TRBV12-3 or TRBV12-4 with TRBJ1-4; D call uncertain. The V end lost 2 bases, the J end lost 1 base, and 11 bases lay between the germline ends. This CDR3 region has 16 residues. The CDR3, as DNA: TGTGCCAGCAGTTTACGCTTCAGCAGAACTAATGAAAAACTGTTTTTT. Encoded protein: CASSLRFSRTNEKLFF.

This clonotype was detected a few times. Because it lacks the conserved phenylalanine or tryptophan at the end, this CDR3 is likely a read error. The V gene is TRBV12-5, the J gene TRBJ2-1; 11 positions agree with TRBD1. CDR1 and CDR2 from the germline V gene are LGHNT and FRNRAP. V dropped 0 bases and J dropped 9; count of bases not matched to a gene: 7. This CDR3 has 16 residues. CDR3: CASGLVRGQGASEQFL. The CDR3 DNA reads as TGTGCTAGTGGTTTGGTGAGAGGACAGGGGGCATCTGAGCAGTTCCTC.

V is TRBV20-1 and J is TRBJ2-1; 13 bases map to TRBD2. The CDR3 totals 14 residues. Losses at the gene ends were 6 bases for V and 9 bases for J; bases not matched to a gene: 8. From germline, CDR1 is DFQATT and CDR2 SNEGSKA (reference sequence). The CDR3 DNA sequence: TGCAGTGCAGCTACCGGGACTAGCGGGACTGAGCAGTTCTTC. Protein sequence: CSAATGTSGTEQFF.

This clonotype has more than one count but fewer than ten. The chain recombines TRBV10-3 with TRBJ1-6; no clear D. This CDR3 comprises 17 residues. Looked up from germline, CDR1 is ENHRY and CDR2 is SYGVKD. V shed 0 bases and J shed 5 bases, with 14 bases lying between them. The CDR3 spells CAISESSRLTNNSPLHF. The CDR3 DNA reads TGTGCCATCAGTGAGTCGAGCCGTCTGACTAATAATTCACCCCTCCACTTT.

Many counts were recorded for this clonotype. The genes are TRBV12-3 or TRBV12-4 and TRBJ2-2; TRBD1 aligns across 7 bases. J gave up 5 bases and V 6 bases, and 6 bases lay outside the gene matches. This CDR3 contains 14 residues. The CDR3 sequence is CASSSDRPTGELFF. CDR3 in DNA: TGTGCCAGCAGCTCGGACAGGCCAACCGGGGAGCTGTTTTTT.

This clonotype was observed a few times. The chain combines TRBV18 with TRBJ1-6; D is uncertain. The CDR3 covers 15 residues. Deletions cut 2 bases from V and 9 bases from J, with 14 bases between. Germline V lookup: CDR1 KGHSH, CDR2 LQKENI. CDR3 DNA sequence: TGTGCCAGCTCACCAACAAACTCGGATGGTTCACCCCTCCACTTT. Protein sequence: CASSPTNSDGSPLHF. Supplemented by reference TRBV18 and TRBJ1-6, the full variable domain reads NAGVMQNPRHLVRRRGQEARLRCSPMKGHSHVYWYRQLPEEGLKFMVYLQKENIIDESGMPKERFSAEFPKEGPSILRIQQVVRGDSAAYFCASSPTNSDGSPLHFGNGTRLTVT.

At least ten counts were recorded for this clonotype. The DNA of the CDR3 is TGTGCCAGCTCGAAAAGGGGGGGGTTGAGCACAGATACGCAGTATTTT. Translated: CASSKRGGLSTDTQYF. J is TRBJ2-3 and V is TRBV2; tentative D call: TRBD2 (7 bases). The CDR3 spans 16 residues. Per germline, CDR1 SNHLY and CDR2 FYNNEI. Trimming shortened V by 8 bases and J by 0 bases, and 18 bases separated the two germline ends.

This clonotype was seen at least ten times. The CDR3 is CASSYMDSPLHF. The CDR3 coding sequence is TGTGCCAGCAGCTATATGGATTCACCCCTCCACTTT. The chain uses TRBV28 and TRBJ1-6; D gene ambiguous. CDR1 is MDHEN and CDR2 is SYDVKM in the germline V gene. Trimming took 6 bases from V and 8 from J, leaving 8 bases between them. There are 12 residues in the CDR3. Variable domain in full (rest from reference TRBV28 and TRBJ1-6): DVKVTQSSRYLVKRTGEKVFLECVQDMDHENMFWYRQDPGLGLRLIYFSYDVKMKEKGDIPEGYSVSREKKERFSLILESASTNQTSMYLCASSYMDSPLHFGNGTRLTVT.